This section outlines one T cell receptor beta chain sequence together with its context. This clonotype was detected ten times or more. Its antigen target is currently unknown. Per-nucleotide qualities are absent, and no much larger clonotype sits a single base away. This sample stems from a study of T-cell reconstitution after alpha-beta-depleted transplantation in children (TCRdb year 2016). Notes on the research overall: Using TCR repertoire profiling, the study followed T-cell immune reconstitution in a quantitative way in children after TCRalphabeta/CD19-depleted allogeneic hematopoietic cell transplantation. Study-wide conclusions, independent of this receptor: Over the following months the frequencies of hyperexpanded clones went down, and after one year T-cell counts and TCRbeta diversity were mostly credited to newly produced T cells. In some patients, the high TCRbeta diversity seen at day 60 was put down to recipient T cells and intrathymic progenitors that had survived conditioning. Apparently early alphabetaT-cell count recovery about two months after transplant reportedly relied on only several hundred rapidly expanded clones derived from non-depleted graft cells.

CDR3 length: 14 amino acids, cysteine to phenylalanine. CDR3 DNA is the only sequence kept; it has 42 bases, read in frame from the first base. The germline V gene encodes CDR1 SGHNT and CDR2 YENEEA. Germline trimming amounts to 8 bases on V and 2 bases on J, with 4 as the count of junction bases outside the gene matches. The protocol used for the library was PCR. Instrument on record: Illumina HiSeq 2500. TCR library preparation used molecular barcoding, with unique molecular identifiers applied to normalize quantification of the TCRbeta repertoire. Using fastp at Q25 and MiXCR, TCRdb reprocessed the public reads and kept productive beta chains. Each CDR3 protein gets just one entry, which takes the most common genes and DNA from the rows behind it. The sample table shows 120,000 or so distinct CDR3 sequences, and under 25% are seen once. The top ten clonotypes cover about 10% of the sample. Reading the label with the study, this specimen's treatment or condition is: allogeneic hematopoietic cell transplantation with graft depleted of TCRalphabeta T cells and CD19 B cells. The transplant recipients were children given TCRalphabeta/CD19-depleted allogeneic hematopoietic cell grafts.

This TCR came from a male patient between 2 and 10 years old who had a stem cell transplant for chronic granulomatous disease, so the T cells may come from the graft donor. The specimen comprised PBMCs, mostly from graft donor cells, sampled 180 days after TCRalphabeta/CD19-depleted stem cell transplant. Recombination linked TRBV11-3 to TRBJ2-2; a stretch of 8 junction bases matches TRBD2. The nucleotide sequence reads TGTGCCAGCCGGGGGGGTCGTAACACCGGGGAGCTGTTTTTT. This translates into CASRGGRNTGELFF.